These 19 T cell receptor beta chains came from one sample sequenced in a study of T cells in Graves' hyperthyroidism and ophthalmopathy. Amplification of TCR beta CDR3 regions used RNA as the template. HTBI primers were the set used in a first-round RT-PCR of the TCR CDR3. Via MiXCR, TCRdb re-called the multiplex PCR reads, giving one row per CDR3 protein. The data show about 570,000 distinct CDR3 sequences, 35% to 55% seen once. Sequenced material: peripheral blood or thyroid tissue (not recorded which). The receptor source for this set is an adult woman with Graves' disease, either hyperthyroidism or ophthalmopathy (not recorded which).

This clonotype came up many times. The rearrangement uses TRBV10-3 and TRBJ1-5, with D perhaps TRBD1 (6 bases). This CDR3 has 13 amino acids. Germline CDR1 and CDR2: ENHRY and SYGVKD. V lost 10 bases, J lost 6 bases, and 16 bases lay in between. The DNA for the CDR3 is TGTGCCACGACACCTACAGGGAGTCAGCCCCAGCATTTT. Residues: CATTPTGSQPQHF.

About this clonotype: A read error may be the cause here, since a much bigger clone is one base away. V is TRBV6-1 and J is TRBJ1-4, with a weak D call TRBD1 (5 bases). Germline CDR1 MNHNS, CDR2 SASEGT. There are 16 residues in the CDR3. The CDR3 here is CASSKLGTFGSEKLLF. For the CDR3, the DNA is TGTGCCAGCAGTAAACTTGGGACTTTTGGTAGTGAAAAACTGCTTTTT.

DNA for the CDR3: TGTGCCAGCAGCTTAGTTTTTGGCGACTATGAGCAGTTCTTC. Translation: CASSLVFGDYEQFF. V gene TRBV7-2 combines with J gene TRBJ2-7; D is ambiguous. The J call may be mistaken, given a closer DNA end match to TRBJ2-1. The CDR3 consists of 14 residues. The germline V gene has CDR1 SGHTA and CDR2 FQGNSA.

On this clonotype: The junction departs from the called germline gene at one end, perhaps through a read error. This chain joins TRBV10-2 and TRBJ2-7; 12 nucleotides match TRBD2. The CDR3 spans 16 residues. Germline V CDR1 and CDR2: WSHSY, SAAADI. The CDR3 here is CASSPRLAGASYEQYF. The DNA for the CDR3 is TGTGCCAGCAGCCCAAGACTAGCGGGAGCTTCGTACGAGCAGTACTTC.

The V call is TRBV19, the J call TRBJ1-2, with unresolved D. Germline lookup yields CDR1 LNHDA and CDR2 SQIVND (reference sequence). The CDR3 is 14 amino acids. V was cut by 2 bases and J by 4 bases, with 11 bases left in between. CDR3 DNA sequence: TGTGCCAGTAGTATAACCCAAACAATCTATGGCTACACCTTC. This sequence encodes CASSITQTIYGYTF. The variable domain in full, with the rest retrieved from reference TRBV19 and TRBJ1-2, is DGGITQSPKYLFRKEGQNVTLSCEQNLNHDAMYWYRQDPGQGLRLIYYSQIVNDFQKGDIAEGYSVSREKKESFPLTVTSAQKNPTAFYLCASSITQTIYGYTFGSGTRLTVV.

The chain joins TRBV5-1 to TRBJ2-2; the D call may be TRBD1 or TRBD2 (5 bases each). The CDR3 totals 14 residues. V lost 5 bases to trimming and J lost 1 base, with 9 bases between them. The V gene's germline CDR1 is SGHRS and CDR2 YFSETQ. As DNA, the CDR3 is TGCGCCAGCAGTGGGGCGGGGAACACCGGGGAGCTGTTTTTT. It specifies CASSGAGNTGELFF.

In its sample, this clonotype was seen once. Because the CDR3's place on the DNA is in doubt, the DNA is left out and the CDR3 is given as listed by TCRdb. This rearrangement joins TRBV7-2 to TRBJ2-2; the D segment call TRBD1 is taken from the table without a DNA check. Germline CDR1 reads SGHTA; CDR2 reads FQGNSA. Including both end residues, the CDR3 is 17 amino acids long. CDR3 region: CASSPTPGTPTPGSCFF.

This clonotype was seen many times. The CDR3 spells CASRDPPGTGELFF. The CDR3, as DNA: TGCGCCAGCAGGGACCCACCGGGCACCGGGGAGCTGTTTTTT. The chain has TRBV5-1 and TRBJ2-2; no clear D gene. The length of the CDR3 is 14 residues. Trimming took 5 bases from V and 4 from J, leaving 12 bases between them. Germline V gene sequence: CDR1 SGHRS, CDR2 YFSETQ. The complete variable domain, with remaining parts taken from reference TRBV5-1 and TRBJ2-2, reads KAGVTQTPRYLIKTRGQQVTLSCSPISGHRSVSWYQQTPGQGLQFLFEYFSETQRNKGNFPGRFSGRQFSNSRSEMNVSTLELGDSALYLCASRDPPGTGELFFGEGSRLTVL.

This clonotype has at least ten counts. The V gene is TRBV7-3, the J gene TRBJ2-7; TRBD2 aligns across 7 bases. Unmatched junction bases numbered 2, after V lost 1 base and J lost 5 bases. The CDR3 contains 13 residues. Germline V gives CDR1 SGHTA, CDR2 FQGTGA. Here the CDR3 DNA reads TGTGCCAGCAGCTTAAGTGGGAGGGACGAGCAGTACTTC. Its translation is CASSLSGRDEQYF.

This sequence joins TRBV7-3 and TRBJ1-6; the match to TRBD1 covers 8 bases. With V trimmed by 2 bases and J by 9 bases, 9 bases remained unmatched. CDR3 length: 16 amino acids. The germline CDR1 and CDR2 sequences are SGHTA and FQGTGA. The CDR3 coding sequence is TGTGCCAGCAGCTTATATGGGACAGGCCTTACTTCACCCCTCCACTTT. Translated: CASSLYGTGLTSPLHF. The variable domain in full, completed from reference TRBV7-3 and TRBJ1-6, reads GAGVSQTPSNKVTEKGKYVELRCDPISGHTALYWYRQSLGQGPEFLIYFQGTGAADDSGLPNDRFFAVRPEGSVSTLKIQRTERGDSAVYLCASSLYGTGLTSPLHFGNGTRLTVT.

This clonotype appeared many times. This rearrangement joins TRBV19 to TRBJ2-7, with D maybe TRBD2 (5 bases). Germline assignment: CDR1 LNHDA and CDR2 SQIVND (reference sequence). The CDR3 spans 14 residues. V lost 7 bases and J lost 0, with 13 bases in between. CDR3 DNA: TGTGCCAGTAAGAGGACTGCCACCTCCTACGAGCAGTACTTC. Protein: CASKRTATSYEQYF.

This clonotype has a handful of counts. The chain has TRBV13 and TRBJ1-6, with 7 bases lining up with TRBD1. Looked up from germline, CDR1 is PRHDT and CDR2 is FYEKMQ (reference sequence). Trimming at V came to 4 bases and at J to 4 bases, leaving 4 bases not matched to a gene. The CDR3 length is 15 residues. The CDR3 nucleotides are TGTGCCAGCAGCTCGCGGGGACAGTATAATTCACCCCTCCACTTT. As protein: CASSSRGQYNSPLHF.

Details on this clonotype: At one boundary the junction diverges from the germline segment, which might be a read error. The chain has TRBV25-1 and TRBJ1-6, with D unresolved. CDR3 length: 14 residues. Germline CDR1 and CDR2: MGHDK and SYGVNS. The CDR3 sequence is CASSQGTHNSPLHF. The CDR3 region has the DNA TGCGCCAGCAGCCAAGGAACCCATAATTCACCCCTCCACTTT.

At least ten counts were recorded for this clonotype. The chain has TRBV5-1 and TRBJ1-6; possibly TRBD1 for D (6 bases). This CDR3 is 17 amino acids long. The germline V gene encodes CDR1 SGHRS and CDR2 YFSETQ. V lost 4 bases, J lost 0 bases, and 14 bases lay in between. CDR3 in DNA: TGCGCCAGCAGCCCCGGAGGGGGGGGCTCCTATAATTCACCCCTCCACTTT. Encoded protein: CASSPGGGGSYNSPLHF.

This chain connects TRBV6-6 to TRBJ2-5; D is undetermined. The CDR3 is 14 amino acids. V lost 6 bases and J lost 1, with 12 bases in between. Per germline, CDR1 MNHNY and CDR2 SVGAGI (reference sequence). The CDR3 loop reads CASSRHWSQETQYF. The CDR3 coding sequence is TGTGCCAGCAGCCGTCACTGGAGCCAAGAGACCCAGTACTTC.

This clonotype was counted many times. This sequence joins TRBV11-2 and TRBJ2-7; TRBD2 matches 12 bases. The CDR3 has 18 amino acids. Trimming cost V 6 bases and J 0 bases; bases outside gene matches: 12. Germline V gives CDR1 SGHAT, CDR2 FQNNGV. This CDR3 reads CASRRTSGNLFSSYEQYF. The CDR3 bases are TGTGCCAGCAGACGGACTAGCGGGAACCTCTTCAGCTCCTACGAGCAGTACTTC.

J is TRBJ2-7 and V is TRBV7-9; 9 bases agree with TRBD1. The J segment lost 1 base and the V segment lost 6 bases, leaving 16 bases of the junction unmatched. CDR3 size: 18 residues. The V gene's germline CDR1 is SEHNR and CDR2 FQNEAQ (reference sequence). CDR3: CASSPDSRSGQGSYEQYF. CDR3 nucleotides: TGTGCCAGCAGTCCTGACAGTCGATCGGGACAGGGTTCCTACGAGCAGTACTTC.

The rearrangement uses TRBV5-1 and TRBJ2-2; 11 bases fit TRBD2. The CDR3 is 15 residues long. J was trimmed by 4 bases and V by 4 bases; bases with no gene match: 3. Germline loops: CDR1 SGHRS, CDR2 YFSETQ. CDR3 protein: CASSPTSGTTGELFF. In DNA, the CDR3 is TGCGCCAGCAGCCCGACTAGCGGGACCACCGGGGAGCTGTTTTTT.

This clonotype was detected only once. A read error may produce the germline difference seen at one junction end. This sequence joins TRBV2 and TRBJ2-5, with TRBD2 matching 13 bases. The CDR3 consists of 17 residues. Germline CDR1 and CDR2: SNHLY and FYNNEI. Written as DNA, the CDR3 is TGTGCCATCAGTGTCGGACTAGCGGGAGTCGCAGGAGAGACCCAGTACTTC. Amino acids: CAISVGLAGVAGETQYF. Full variable domain (outside the CDR3, taken from reference TRBV2 and TRBJ2-5): EPEVTQTPSHQVTQMGQEVILRCVPISNHLYFYWYRQILGQKVEFLVSFYNNEISEKSEIFDDQFSVERPDGSNFTLKIRSTKLEDSAMYFCAISVGLAGVAGETQYFGPGTRLLVL.